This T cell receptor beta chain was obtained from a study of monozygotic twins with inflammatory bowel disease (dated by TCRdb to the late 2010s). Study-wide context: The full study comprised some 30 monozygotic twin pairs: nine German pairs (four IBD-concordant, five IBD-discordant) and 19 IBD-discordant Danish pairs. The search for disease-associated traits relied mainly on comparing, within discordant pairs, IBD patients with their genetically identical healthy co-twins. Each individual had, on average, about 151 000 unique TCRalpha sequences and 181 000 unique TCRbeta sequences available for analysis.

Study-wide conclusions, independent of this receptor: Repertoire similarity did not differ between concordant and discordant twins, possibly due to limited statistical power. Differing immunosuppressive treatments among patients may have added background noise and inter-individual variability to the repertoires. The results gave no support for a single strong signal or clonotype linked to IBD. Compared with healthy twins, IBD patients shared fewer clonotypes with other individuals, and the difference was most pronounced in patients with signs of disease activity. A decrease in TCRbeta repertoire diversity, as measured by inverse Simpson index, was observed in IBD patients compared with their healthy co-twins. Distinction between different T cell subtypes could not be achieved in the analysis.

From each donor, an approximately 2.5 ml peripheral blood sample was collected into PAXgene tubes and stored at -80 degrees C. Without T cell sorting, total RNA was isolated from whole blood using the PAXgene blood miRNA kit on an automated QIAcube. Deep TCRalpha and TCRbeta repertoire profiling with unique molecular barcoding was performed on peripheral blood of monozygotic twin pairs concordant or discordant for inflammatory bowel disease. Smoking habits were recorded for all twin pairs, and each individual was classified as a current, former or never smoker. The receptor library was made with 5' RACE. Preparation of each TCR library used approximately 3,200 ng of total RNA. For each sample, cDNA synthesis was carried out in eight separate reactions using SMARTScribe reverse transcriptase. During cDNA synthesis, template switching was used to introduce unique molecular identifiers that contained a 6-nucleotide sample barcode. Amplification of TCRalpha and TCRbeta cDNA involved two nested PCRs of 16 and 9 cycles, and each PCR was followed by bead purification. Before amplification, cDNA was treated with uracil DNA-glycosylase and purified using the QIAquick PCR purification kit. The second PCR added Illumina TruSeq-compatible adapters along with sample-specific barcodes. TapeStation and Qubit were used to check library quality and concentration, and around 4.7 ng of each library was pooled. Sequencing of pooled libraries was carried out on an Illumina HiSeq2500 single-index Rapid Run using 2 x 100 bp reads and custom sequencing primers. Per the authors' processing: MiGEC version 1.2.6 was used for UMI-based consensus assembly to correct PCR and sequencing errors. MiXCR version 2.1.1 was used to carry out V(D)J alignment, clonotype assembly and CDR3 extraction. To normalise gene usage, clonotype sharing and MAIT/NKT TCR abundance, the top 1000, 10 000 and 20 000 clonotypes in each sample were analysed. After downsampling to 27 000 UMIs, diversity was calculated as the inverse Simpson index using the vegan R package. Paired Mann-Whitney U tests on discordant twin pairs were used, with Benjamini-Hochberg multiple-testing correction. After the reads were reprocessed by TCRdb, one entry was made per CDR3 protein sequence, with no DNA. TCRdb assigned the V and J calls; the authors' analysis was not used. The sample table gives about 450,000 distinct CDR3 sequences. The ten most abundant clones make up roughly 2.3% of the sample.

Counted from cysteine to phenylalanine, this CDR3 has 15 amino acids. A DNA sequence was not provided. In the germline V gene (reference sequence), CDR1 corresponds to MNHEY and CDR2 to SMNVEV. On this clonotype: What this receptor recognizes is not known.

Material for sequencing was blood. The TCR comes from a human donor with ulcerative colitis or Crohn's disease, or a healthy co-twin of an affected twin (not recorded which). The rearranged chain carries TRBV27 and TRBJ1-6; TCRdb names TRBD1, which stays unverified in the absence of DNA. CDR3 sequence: CASSPNGALNSPLHF.